A single TCR beta chain is shown here with its context. These data come from a study of T cells expressing NK-cell markers. Study information: It was sorted CD3+CD56+NKG2C+, CD3+CD56+NKG2C- and CD3+CD56-NKG2C+ T cells that supplied the TCR beta repertoires. HCMV seropositivity characterized most of the eight sequenced donors, and seronegativity one.

Germline assignment: CDR1 LNHDA and CDR2 SQIVND (reference sequence). The CDR3 runs to 16 residues. Production of TCR beta cDNA relied on 5'RACE template switching with UMIs. TCRdb re-called the 5' RACE reads; one entry per CDR3 protein, DNA not given. The table lists 130,000 to 150,000 distinct CDR3 sequences. The sequenced material came from blood T cells: a sorted CD56 or NKG2C T cell subset, CD4+ or CD8+ T cells, or bulk PBMC T cells (not recorded which). This TCR was sampled from a man aged 18 to 30 in good health. V and J are TRBV19 and TRBJ1-5; TCRdb lists TRBD1, though no DNA is available to test this call. The CDR3 here is CASSIVEGRIHQPQHF.